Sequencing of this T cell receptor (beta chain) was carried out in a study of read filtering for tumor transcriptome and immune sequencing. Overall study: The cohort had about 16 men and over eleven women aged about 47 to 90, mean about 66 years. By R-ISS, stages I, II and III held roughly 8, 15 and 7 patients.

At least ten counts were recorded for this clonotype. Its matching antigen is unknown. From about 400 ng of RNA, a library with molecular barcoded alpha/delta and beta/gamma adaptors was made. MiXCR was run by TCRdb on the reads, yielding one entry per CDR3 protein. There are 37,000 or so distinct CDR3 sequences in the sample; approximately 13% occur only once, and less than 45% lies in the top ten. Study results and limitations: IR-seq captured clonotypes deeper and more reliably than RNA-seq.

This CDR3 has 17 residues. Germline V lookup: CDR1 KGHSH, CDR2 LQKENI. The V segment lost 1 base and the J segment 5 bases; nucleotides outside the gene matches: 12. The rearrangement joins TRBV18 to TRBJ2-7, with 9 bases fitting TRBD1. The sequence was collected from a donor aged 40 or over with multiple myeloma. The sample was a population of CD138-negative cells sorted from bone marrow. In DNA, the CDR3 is TGTGCCAGCTCACCACGGCGGGACGGGACAGGGCGCCACGAGCAGTACTTC. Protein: CASSPRRDGTGRHEQYF. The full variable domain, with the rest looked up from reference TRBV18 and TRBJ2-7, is NAGVMQNPRHLVRRRGQEARLRCSPMKGHSHVYWYRQLPEEGLKFMVYLQKENIIDESGMPKERFSAEFPKEGPSILRIQQVVRGDSAAYFCASSPRRDGTGRHEQYFGPGTRLTVT.